These 18 T cell receptor beta chains were all obtained from the same sample, sequenced in a study of blood T cell repertoires in COVID-19. Data came from immunoSEQ multiplex PCR; TCRdb stores just in-frame clones and leaves some out. The sample carries around 260,000 clones, 86% recorded once. The source material was peripheral blood. The receptors stem from a woman aged 30 to 39 with active or convalescent COVID-19.

This clone showed up just a few times. The rearrangement uses TRBV7-2 and TRBJ2-3; 8 nucleotides match TRBD2. The CDR3 contains 19 residues. The J segment lost 0 bases and the V segment lost 3 bases, leaving 14 bases of the junction unmatched. CDR1 is SGHTA, CDR2 FQGNSA, per germline. DNA for the CDR3: TGTGCCAGCAGCTTCATAGCGGGGAGCCGTATTACTAGCACAGATACGCAGTATTTT. This gives the protein CASSFIAGSRITSTDTQYF.

The chain links TRBV14 to TRBJ1-6; a weak D match, TRBD1 (6 bases). Germline CDR1 reads SGHDN; CDR2 reads FVKESK. The CDR3 is made up of 14 amino acids. Trimming shortened V by 4 bases and J by 6 bases, and 10 bases separated the two germline ends. The DNA of the CDR3 is TGTGCCAGCAGCCTAAACAGGGTTAATTCACCCCTCCACTTT. Residues: CASSLNRVNSPLHF.

This clone has just one count. The chain joins TRBV18 to TRBJ1-1; no clear D. Germline values: CDR1 KGHSH, CDR2 LQKENI. The CDR3 length is 17 residues. V was pared by 2 bases and J by 1 base, with 17 bases between. Here the CDR3 DNA reads TGTGCCAGCTCACCAATTGAAGGAGGGCTACCGAACACTGAAGCTTTCTTT. Translating gives CASSPIEGGLPNTEAFF.

V is TRBV5-1 and J is TRBJ1-6, with 9 bases lining up with TRBD1. V lost 4 bases, J lost 7 bases, and 3 bases stayed unmatched. Germline V lookup: CDR1 SGHRS, CDR2 YFSETQ. The CDR3 consists of 14 residues. CDR3 amino acids: CASSPGTGNSPLHF. The CDR3 DNA reads as TGCGCCAGCAGCCCCGGGACAGGGAATTCACCCCTCCACTTT.

This clone was seen a handful of times. Other DNA sequences in this specimen translate into the identical CDR3. The J gene is TRBJ1-3, the V gene TRBV9; D uncertain. The CDR3 extends over 12 amino acids. Trimming took off 4 bases at V and 4 bases at J, with 6 bases between the two ends. CDR1 is SGDLS, CDR2 YYNGEE, per germline. The CDR3 is CASSPRGNTIYF. The CDR3 DNA is TGTGCCAGCAGCCCCAGAGGAAACACCATATATTTT. Full variable domain (rest looked up from reference TRBV9 and TRBJ1-3): DSGVTQTPKHLITATGQRVTLRCSPRSGDLSVYWYQQSLDQGLQFLIQYYNGEERAKGNILERFSAQQFPDLHSELNLSSLELGDSALYFCASSPRGNTIYFGEGSWLTVV.

V and J are TRBV27 and TRBJ1-5; D remains unclear. Trimming left V 7 bases short and J 0 bases short, with 13 bases between. CDR1 is MNHEY, CDR2 SMNVEV, per germline (reference sequence). The CDR3 loop spans 15 amino acids. CDR3: CASTPGGYSNQPQHF. The CDR3 DNA reads TGTGCCAGCACCCCGGGAGGGTATAGCAATCAGCCCCAGCATTTT.

The count of this clone is one. The J gene is TRBJ2-7, the V gene TRBV4-1, with 7 bases identical to TRBD1. V lost 1 base, J lost 5 bases, and 5 bases stayed unmatched. The germline CDR1 and CDR2 sequences are MGHRA and YSYEKL. The CDR3 consists of 14 residues. DNA for the CDR3: TGCGCCAGCAGCCAAGTGTCAGGGGGTCACGAGCAGTACTTC. Its protein product is CASSQVSGGHEQYF.

This rearrangement joins TRBV10-2 to TRBJ1-2; D may be TRBD1 (6 bases). The V gene's germline CDR1 is WSHSY and CDR2 SAAADI. Trimming stripped 8 bases from V and 3 bases from J, with 22 bases between. The CDR3 runs to 16 residues. CDR3 residues: CASLGFTGLEDYGYTF. For the CDR3, the DNA is TGCGCCAGCCTGGGATTTACAGGGCTTGAGGACTATGGCTACACCTTC.

This clone came up a few times. V is TRBV6-1 and J is TRBJ1-5, with D maybe TRBD1 (6 bases). Germline CDR1 is MNHNS and CDR2 is SASEGT. Deletions cut 2 bases from V and 0 bases from J, with 11 bases between. The CDR3 totals 16 residues. CDR3 region: CASSELAGASNQPQHF. The CDR3 DNA is TGTGCCAGCAGTGAATTGGCGGGGGCTAGCAATCAGCCCCAGCATTTT.

The chain is built from TRBV6-2 or TRBV6-3 and TRBJ2-5; a weak D match, TRBD1 (6 bases). Germline CDR1 is MNHEY and CDR2 is SVGEGT. V was clipped by 2 bases and J by 5 bases, with 12 bases between them. The CDR3 is made up of 14 amino acids. CDR3 protein: CASSYAGAWETQYF. CDR3 bases: TGTGCCAGCAGTTACGCAGGGGCATGGGAGACCCAGTACTTC.

The V gene is TRBV5-4, the J gene TRBJ2-1; 10 nucleotides line up with TRBD2. Trimming cost V 7 bases and J 15 bases; bases outside gene matches: 10. Per germline, CDR1 SGHNT and CDR2 YYREEE (reference sequence). The CDR3 has 12 residues. As DNA, the CDR3 is TGTGCCAGCCAGCGGACGGGGACTAGCGTGTTCTTC. Translated, it gives CASQRTGTSVFF.

The chain joins TRBV28 to TRBJ1-1; TRBD1 matches 7 bases. Germline V gives CDR1 MDHEN, CDR2 SYDVKM. This CDR3 is 12 amino acids long. The ends lost 6 bases at V and 8 bases at J; junction bases unmatched: 6. The DNA for the CDR3 is TGTGCCAGCAGGCGTCGGACAGGCGAAGCTTTCTTT. It specifies CASRRRTGEAFF. The variable domain in full, completed from reference TRBV28 and TRBJ1-1, reads DVKVTQSSRYLVKRTGEKVFLECVQDMDHENMFWYRQDPGLGLRLIYFSYDVKMKEKGDIPEGYSVSREKKERFSLILESASTNQTSMYLCASRRRTGEAFFGQGTRLTVV.

This sequence joins TRBV10-2 and TRBJ1-1; perhaps TRBD1 as D (6 bases). V was trimmed by 6 bases and J by 3 bases, leaving 11 bases between them. Germline V gives CDR1 WSHSY, CDR2 SAAADI. This CDR3 comprises 13 residues. CDR3 region: CASRPNRDTEAFF. The CDR3 bases are TGCGCCAGCAGGCCTAACAGGGACACTGAAGCTTTCTTT.

The chain uses TRBV28 and TRBJ2-3; the D gene is possibly TRBD1 (6 bases). Germline-derived CDR1 and CDR2 are MDHEN and SYDVKM. V lost 6 bases, J lost 0 bases, and 28 bases lay in between. This CDR3 comprises 20 residues. CDR3 sequence: CASSPTSTWGLGASTDTQYF. The CDR3 DNA sequence: TGTGCCAGCAGCCCAACCTCCACATGGGGGCTGGGGGCCAGCACAGATACGCAGTATTTT. Variable domain in full (rest from reference TRBV28 and TRBJ2-3): DVKVTQSSRYLVKRTGEKVFLECVQDMDHENMFWYRQDPGLGLRLIYFSYDVKMKEKGDIPEGYSVSREKKERFSLILESASTNQTSMYLCASSPTSTWGLGASTDTQYFGPGTRLTVL.

The chain carries TRBV27 and TRBJ1-1; perhaps TRBD1 as D (5 bases). Per the germline V gene, CDR1 is MNHEY and CDR2 is SMNVEV (reference sequence). This CDR3 region has 14 residues. Trimming stripped 5 bases from V and 5 bases from J, with 15 bases between. CDR3 protein: CASSDRTKGTEAFF. The CDR3 DNA reads as TGTGCCAGCAGTGACCGGACAAAAGGGACTGAAGCTTTCTTT.

In its sample, this clone was seen a few times. V gene TRBV6-2 or TRBV6-3 combines with J gene TRBJ2-7; D remains ambiguous. The CDR3 totals 13 residues. V was pared by 4 bases and J by 6 bases, with 13 bases between. From germline, CDR1 is MNHEY and CDR2 SVGEGT. CDR3 sequence (DNA): TGTGCCAGCAGTTTCCGGCTGGAGACCGAGCAGTACTTC. Protein product: CASSFRLETEQYF.

V usage is TRBV7-2 and J usage is TRBJ2-1; 8 positions match TRBD1. This CDR3 region has 14 residues. Germline values: CDR1 SGHTA, CDR2 FQGNSA. Germline trimming cut 3 bases from V and 8 bases from J; bases unmatched to any gene: 6. The CDR3, as DNA: TGTGCCAGCAGCTTTCTGCCAGGGGGCGATGAGCAGTTCTTC. Residues: CASSFLPGGDEQFF.

The gene calls are TRBV7-9 and TRBJ2-6; 8 positions match TRBD2. V lost 0 bases to trimming and J lost 4 bases; unmatched junction nucleotides: 11. Germline CDR1 reads SEHNR; CDR2 reads FQNEAQ (reference sequence). The length of the CDR3 is 19 residues. CDR3 sequence (DNA): TGTGCCAGCAGCTTAGCGCTCACAGCGGGGGCGCCAGGGGCCAACGTCCTGACTTTC. It translates to CASSLALTAGAPGANVLTF.